A single sample is the source of the 24 T cell receptor beta chains below, sequenced in a study of blood T cell repertoires in COVID-19. Repertoires were generated with immunoSEQ multiplex PCR, while TCRdb's copy carries only in-frame clones and drops some. The sample has about 100,000 clones, approximately 84% seen once. Sequencing used peripheral blood. The source of these receptors is a man in his forties with active or convalescent COVID-19.

The V call is TRBV18, the J call TRBJ1-3, with a weak D call TRBD1 (5 bases). The CDR3 has 15 amino acids. Germline V gives CDR1 KGHSH, CDR2 LQKENI. The ends were cut back, 2 bases at V and 0 bases at J, with 8 bases in the middle. In DNA, the CDR3 is TGTGCCAGCTCACCAGGGGCCACCTCTGGAAACACCATATATTTT. It encodes CASSPGATSGNTIYF.

This sequence joins TRBV20-1 and TRBJ2-7; possible D gene TRBD2, 5 bases. Germline V CDR1 and CDR2: DFQATT, SNEGSKA (reference sequence). The CDR3 runs 11 residues. The V gene lost 6 bases and the J gene lost 10 bases, with 16 bases spanning the gap. Here the CDR3 reads CSAPIGGPQYF. CDR3 nucleotide sequence: TGCAGTGCCCCCATTGGAGGACCTCAGTACTTC.

The chain is built from TRBV3-1 (or the pseudogene TRBV3-2) and TRBJ2-2; the D gene is possibly TRBD2 (6 bases). From germline, CDR1 is LGHDT and CDR2 YNNKEL (reference sequence). Trimming removed 1 base at V and 8 bases at J, with 8 bases between. There are 13 residues in the CDR3. The CDR3 loop is CASSQGRGGELFF. The CDR3 nucleotides are TGTGCCAGCAGCCAAGGGCGGGGAGGGGAGCTGTTTTTT.

This chain connects TRBV7-2 to TRBJ1-3; possibly TRBD1 for D (6 bases). The CDR3 extends over 14 amino acids. Per the germline V gene, CDR1 is SGHTA and CDR2 is FQGNSA. V lost 6 bases and J 4 bases, leaving 13 bases between the germline ends. The CDR3 protein is CASSLGGPGNTIYF. The CDR3 DNA sequence: TGTGCCAGCAGTTTGGGGGGGCCCGGAAACACCATATATTTT.

V is TRBV18 and J is TRBJ2-5; TRBD1 might be the D (5 bases). Trimming pared 2 bases from V and 5 bases from J, leaving 12 bases between. The CDR3 length is 14 residues. Looked up from germline, CDR1 is KGHSH and CDR2 is LQKENI. CDR3 nucleotides: TGTGCCAGCTCACCAACCCAAAAGGGGGAGACCCAGTACTTC. Translation: CASSPTQKGETQYF.

The chain recombines TRBV27 with TRBJ2-3; D possibly corresponds to TRBD2 (6 bases). CDR1 and CDR2 (germline): MNHEY, SMNVEV (reference sequence). This CDR3 is 17 amino acids long. V lost 0 bases to trimming and J lost 5 bases, with 18 bases between them. The CDR3 spells CASSLSLGTLGRDTQYF. The CDR3 nucleotides are TGTGCCAGCAGTTTATCTCTCGGGACTCTCGGTAGAGATACGCAGTATTTT.

The chain carries TRBV10-3 and TRBJ1-2; D is uncertain. The V gene lost 8 bases and the J gene lost 0 bases, with 13 bases spanning the gap. Germline CDR1 is ENHRY and CDR2 is SYGVKD. The CDR3 extends over 14 amino acids. CDR3: CAISSLTTNYGYTF. CDR3 sequence (DNA): TGTGCCATCTCCTCCCTGACAACTAACTATGGCTACACCTTC.

The chain has TRBV3-1 (or the pseudogene TRBV3-2) and TRBJ2-1; maybe TRBD2 (5 bases). V lost 2 bases and J lost 1, with 9 bases in between. Germline loops: CDR1 LGHDT, CDR2 YNNKEL (reference sequence). CDR3 length equals 15 residues. CDR3: CASSQYPGSYNEQFF. CDR3 DNA: TGTGCCAGCAGCCAATACCCGGGGTCCTACAATGAGCAGTTCTTC.

This clone appeared a single time. The chain is built from TRBV5-8 and TRBJ1-5; weak D call: TRBD1 (5 bases). The CDR3 is 15 residues long. Germline-derived CDR1 and CDR2 are SGHTS and YDEGEE. The ends were cut back, 2 bases at V and 1 base at J, with 10 bases in the middle. The chain's CDR3 is CASSFLGGSNQPQHF. CDR3 sequence (DNA): TGTGCCAGCAGCTTCCTCGGGGGGAGCAATCAGCCCCAGCATTTT.

The chain is built from TRBV30 and TRBJ2-5; D unresolved. CDR1 is GTSNPN and CDR2 is SVGIG in the germline V gene (reference sequence). Trimming removed 0 bases from V and 4 bases from J, with 6 bases in between. The CDR3 length is 12 residues. CDR3 sequence: CAWSVYRETQYF. In DNA form, the CDR3 reads TGTGCCTGGAGTGTATATAGAGAGACCCAGTACTTC.

The genes are TRBV7-2 and TRBJ2-5; a possible D gene is TRBD2 (5 bases). This CDR3 is built from 16 residues. Trimming stripped 2 bases from V and 2 bases from J, with 15 bases between. CDR1 is SGHTA and CDR2 is FQGNSA in the germline V gene. The CDR3 DNA follows: TGTGCCAGCAGCTTAAGTGAGGCGGGCGGACAAGAGACCCAGTACTTC. Translating it yields CASSLSEAGGQETQYF. Together with reference TRBV7-2 and TRBJ2-5, the CDR3 gives the full variable domain: GAGVSQSPSNKVTEKGKDVELRCDPISGHTALYWYRQSLGQGLEFLIYFQGNSAPDKSGLPSDRFSAERTGGSVSTLTIQRTQQEDSAVYLCASSLSEAGGQETQYFGPGTRLLVL.

This sequence joins TRBV2 and TRBJ1-5, with D possibly being TRBD1 (6 bases). This CDR3 spans 17 amino acids. Germline V lookup: CDR1 SNHLY, CDR2 FYNNEI. V was shortened by 3 bases and J by 7 bases, with 22 bases between the two germline ends. The CDR3 spells CASSDSTRTQGGQPQHF. The CDR3 DNA is TGTGCCAGCAGTGATTCGACCCGGACACAGGGCGGGCAGCCCCAGCATTTT.

This CDR3 is CAISERGGPYEQYF. CDR3 DNA sequence: TGTGCCATCAGTGAGCGGGGAGGCCCCTACGAGCAGTACTTC. This rearrangement joins TRBV10-3 to TRBJ2-7; tentatively, D is TRBD2 (6 bases). The CDR3 is 14 residues long. Germline values: CDR1 ENHRY, CDR2 SYGVKD. V lost 2 bases and J 2 bases, leaving 10 bases between the germline ends.

The rearrangement joins TRBV12-5 to TRBJ2-2; TRBD1 agrees at 7 bases. The ends lost 7 bases at V and 0 bases at J; junction bases unmatched: 11. The CDR3 extends over 17 amino acids. CDR1 and CDR2 (germline): LGHNT, FRNRAP. In nucleotides, the CDR3 is TGTGCTAGTGCCCCACCCGCCAGGGGGTCGAACACCGGGGAGCTGTTTTTT. Encoded protein: CASAPPARGSNTGELFF.

The genes are TRBV7-9 and TRBJ2-5; D might be TRBD1 (5 bases). CDR1 is SEHNR, CDR2 FQNEAQ, per germline (reference sequence). Trimming pared 1 base from V and 9 bases from J, leaving 9 bases between. This CDR3 is built from 12 residues. The CDR3 sequence is CASSLEEGAQYF. Written as DNA, the CDR3 is TGTGCCAGCAGCTTAGAAGAAGGGGCCCAGTACTTC.

J is TRBJ2-2 and V is TRBV3-1 (or the pseudogene TRBV3-2), with 9 bases that match TRBD2. The CDR3 runs 16 residues. Germline trimming cut 3 bases from V and 5 bases from J; bases unmatched to any gene: 7. Per germline, CDR1 LGHDT and CDR2 YNNKEL (reference sequence). The CDR3 sequence is CASSHVAGAGTGELFF. CDR3 in DNA: TGTGCCAGCAGCCACGTAGCGGGGGCGGGGACCGGGGAGCTGTTTTTT.

The chain couples TRBV7-9 to TRBJ1-6; D might be TRBD1 (6 bases). CDR1 is SEHNR and CDR2 is FQNEAQ in the germline V gene (reference sequence). Trimming removed 4 bases at V and 2 bases at J, with 9 bases between. This CDR3 has 15 amino acids. CDR3 loop: CASSSQGTYNSPLHF. The CDR3 DNA is TGTGCCAGCAGCTCACAGGGAACCTATAATTCACCCCTCCACTTT.

This chain connects TRBV11-2 to TRBJ1-4, with 7 bases identical to TRBD1. The CDR3 sequence is 13 residues long. Germline lookup yields CDR1 SGHAT and CDR2 FQNNGV. V gave up 3 bases and J gave up 7 bases; unmatched junction bases: 2. Here the CDR3 reads CASSFGTAEKLFF. The CDR3 region has the DNA TGTGCCAGCAGCTTCGGGACAGCTGAAAAACTGTTTTTT.

The V gene is TRBV5-1, the J gene TRBJ1-5, with unresolved D. V lost 0 bases and J lost 0, with 4 bases in between. Germline V gene data show CDR1 as SGHRS and CDR2 as YFSETQ. The CDR3 sequence is 14 residues long. The CDR3 here is CASSLGASNQPQHF. DNA of the CDR3: TGCGCCAGCAGCTTGGGGGCTAGCAATCAGCCCCAGCATTTT.

CDR3 sequence (DNA): TGTGCCAGCTCACCTGGGCTAAGCTCCTACGAGCAGTACTTC. This gives the protein CASSPGLSSYEQYF. This chain joins TRBV18 and TRBJ2-7; D not certain. V was trimmed by 3 bases and J by 0 bases, leaving 9 bases between them. The germline V gene has CDR1 KGHSH and CDR2 LQKENI. The CDR3 spans 14 residues.

A single count supports this clone. The rearrangement uses TRBV19 and TRBJ2-4; D not resolved. This CDR3 is built from 14 residues. V was trimmed by 7 bases and J by 5 bases, leaving 15 bases between them. Germline V gene lookup returns CDR1 LNHDA and CDR2 SQIVND (reference sequence). CDR3 amino acids: CASTLAPTENIQYF. The CDR3 coding sequence is TGTGCCAGTACCCTCGCGCCTACCGAAAACATTCAGTACTTC.

The J gene is TRBJ1-2, the V gene TRBV11-2; TRBD1 is a possible D gene (6 bases). V lost 5 bases to trimming and J lost 4 bases, with 17 bases between them. CDR1 and CDR2 from the germline V gene are SGHAT and FQNNGV. This CDR3 contains 15 residues. The CDR3 spells CASSTSDSLLYGYTF. The CDR3 bases are TGTGCCAGCAGCACCTCGGACAGCCTTCTCTATGGCTACACCTTC.

This clone occurred a few times. The CDR3 reads CATRGGRTEAFF. The CDR3 DNA follows: TGTGCCACCCGGGGGGGGCGAACTGAAGCTTTCTTT. The V gene is TRBV7-9, the J gene TRBJ1-1, with TRBD1 as a possible D gene (6 bases). The CDR3 runs to 12 residues. V was trimmed by 10 bases and J by 5 bases, leaving 14 bases between them. The V gene's germline CDR1 is SEHNR and CDR2 FQNEAQ (reference sequence).

The chain is built from TRBV10-3 and TRBJ2-2, with D perhaps matching TRBD2 (5 bases). The length of the CDR3 is 16 residues. The germline V gene encodes CDR1 ENHRY and CDR2 SYGVKD. Trimming removed 4 bases at V and 3 bases at J, with 15 bases between. The CDR3: CAISVSPLAYTGELFF. The CDR3 nucleotides are TGTGCCATCAGTGTCAGCCCATTAGCGTACACCGGGGAGCTGTTTTTT.